The 6 T cell receptor beta chains given below trace back to one sample, sequenced in a study of blood T cell repertoires in COVID-19. TCRdb keeps only in-frame clones here, not all; method: immunoSEQ multiplex PCR. The sample holds about 260,000 clones, less than 90% seen once. The sequenced sample was peripheral blood. These receptors were taken from a man aged 55 to 70 who had recovered from COVID-19.

The table lists this clone with many counts. This chain joins TRBV19 and TRBJ2-1; 7 bases are a match to TRBD2. The junction had 4 bases not matched to a gene; V was cut back by 8 bases and J by 3 bases. CDR1 and CDR2 from the germline V gene are LNHDA and SQIVND (reference sequence). This CDR3 is 13 amino acids long. Here the CDR3 DNA reads TGTGCCAGTCAGCGGGATTTCTACAATGAGCAGTTCTTC. This encodes CASQRDFYNEQFF.

This clone was counted a single time. J is TRBJ1-5 and V is TRBV28; D uncertain. CDR1 is MDHEN and CDR2 is SYDVKM in the germline V gene. The CDR3 is made up of 16 amino acids. V lost 1 base and J 0 bases, leaving 10 bases between the germline ends. The CDR3 here is CASSLFRENSNQPQHF. In DNA, the CDR3 is TGTGCCAGCAGTTTATTTCGGGAAAATAGCAATCAGCCCCAGCATTTT.

V and J are TRBV11-2 and TRBJ2-5; 7 positions match TRBD1. Germline V gene lookup returns CDR1 SGHAT and CDR2 FQNNGV. Losses at the gene ends were 5 bases for V and 4 bases for J; bases not matched to a gene: 7. The CDR3 is 14 amino acids. Here the CDR3 DNA reads TGTGCCAGCAGCACAGACAGGGCTGGAGAGACCCAGTACTTC. This gives the protein CASSTDRAGETQYF. Full variable domain (rest looked up from reference TRBV11-2 and TRBJ2-5): EAGVAQSPRYKIIEKRQSVAFWCNPISGHATLYWYQQILGQGPKLLIQFQNNGVVDDSQLPKDRFSAERLKGVDSTLKIQPAKLEDSAVYLCASSTDRAGETQYFGPGTRLLVL.

This rearrangement joins TRBV29-1 to TRBJ2-3; 7 positions match TRBD2. Losses at the gene ends were 5 bases for V and 0 bases for J; bases not matched to a gene: 5. The CDR3 extends over 14 amino acids. Germline CDR1 SQVTM, CDR2 ANQGSEA. For the CDR3, the DNA is TGCAGCGTTCAAGCGGGAACGAGCACAGATACGCAGTATTTT. As protein: CSVQAGTSTDTQYF.

This chain joins TRBV5-1 and TRBJ2-5, with D possibly being TRBD2 (6 bases). CDR3 length: 18 amino acids. The V end was cut by 4 bases, the J end by 1 base, with 23 bases between. The germline gives CDR1 SGHRS, CDR2 YFSETQ. This chain's CDR3 is CASSPFGDSGVTQETQYF. In DNA form, the CDR3 reads TGCGCCAGCAGCCCATTCGGGGATTCGGGGGTTACCCAAGAGACCCAGTACTTC.

The chain links TRBV7-3 to TRBJ1-6; D may be TRBD1 (5 bases). Germline V gives CDR1 SGHTA, CDR2 FQGTGA. The CDR3 has 13 residues. V lost 3 bases to trimming and J lost 7 bases, with 7 bases between them. CDR3: CASSFRGNSPLHF. CDR3 sequence (DNA): TGTGCCAGCAGCTTTCGGGGGAATTCACCCCTCCACTTT.